Listed below are T cell receptor beta chains from one sample, sequenced in a study of OX40 agonist ivuxolimab in advanced cancers. The repertoire was sequenced with immunoSEQ multiplex PCR; TCRdb's copy has only in-frame clones and lacks some. The sample includes under 85,000 clones, approximately 86% of them seen just once. This specimen consisted of CD4+ or CD8+ T cells sorted from blood, obtained in a trial of the OX40 agonist ivuxolimab. The receptors derive from an adult with an advanced solid tumor such as melanoma, head and neck, liver or kidney cancer. The conserved cysteine and the conserved F or W are not part of the CDR3 here. The D gene is left open where the match is weak. A row's size may be missing; if present it is once, few, many or a size class.

V,size,J,D,CDR3
TRBV10-1,-,TRBJ1-1,-,ASRGAGADEAF
TRBV29-1,-,TRBJ2-1,-,SVGQGATIGRF
TRBV28,-,TRBJ2-7,TRBD1,ASSSPGQPYEQY
TRBV2,-,TRBJ2-5,TRBD1,ASIDKGAGGTQY
TRBV7-9,-,TRBJ1-3,TRBD1,ASSQWTGRSGNTIY
TRBV23-1,-,TRBJ2-1,-,ASSRGEPFSSYNEQF
TRBV15,-,TRBJ2-1,-,ATSRDLTTRPF
TRBV19,-,TRBJ1-5,-,ASSPGKQGSGNQPQH
TRBV6-5,-,TRBJ2-3,-,ASSYSRQGADTQY
TRBV11-2,-,TRBJ2-1,-,ASSQNRPGEQF
TRBV7-3,few,TRBJ2-5,-,ASSFGGLETQY
TRBV2,-,TRBJ1-6,-,ASSYQVPLSYNSPLH
TRBV6-5,-,TRBJ1-5,-,ASSSVQGCSNQPQH
TRBV30,-,TRBJ2-7,-,AWRESYEQY
TRBV19,-,TRBJ2-2,TRBD2,ASTRGGLTNTGELF
TRBV14,-,TRBJ2-4,TRBD1,ASSPKQRPGGLNIQY
TRBV28,-,TRBJ1-2,TRBD1,ASSLSQGGPTNYGYT
TRBV7-2,once,TRBJ2-3,TRBD1,ASSLWTGTGYAQY
TRBV7-3,-,TRBJ1-6,-,ASSRNQGKGSPLH
TRBV7-3,-,TRBJ2-1,-,ASSLGGRSYNEQF
TRBV6-6,-,TRBJ1-6,-,ASSYDSPLH
TRBV10-3,-,TRBJ1-2,-,AIGNRANYGYT
TRBV18,-,TRBJ2-5,TRBD2,ASSPPGTSGGETQY
TRBV29-1,-,TRBJ2-3,TRBD2,STPGLAGGGDTQY
TRBV6-5,few,TRBJ1-5,-,ASSPEYSNQPQH
TRBV27,few,TRBJ1-6,TRBD1,ASSFMTGGNSPLH
TRBV7-2,-,TRBJ1-4,TRBD1,ASSLGGTGLEKLF
TRBV5-1,-,TRBJ1-4,TRBD1,ASSSTGDTTGANEKLF
TRBV2,once,TRBJ1-1,-,ASKSRFKEAF
TRBV10-3,-,TRBJ2-1,-,AISGTPWYDEQF
TRBV27,-,TRBJ1-4,-,ASSFDGREKLF
TRBV5-1,-,TRBJ1-3,-,ASSLDPRGVSGNTIY
TRBV7-2,-,TRBJ1-3,-,ASSPAITASGNTIY
TRBV18,-,TRBJ1-4,-,ASSPGLSNEKLF
TRBV18,-,TRBJ2-5,-,ASSPQGRGETQY
TRBV6-1,once,TRBJ2-7,TRBD1,ASSSRDSSYEQY
TRBV5-4,-,TRBJ2-7,TRBD2,ASSLAISGGYEQY
TRBV7-9,few,TRBJ1-2,TRBD1,ASSLGWGTVYT
TRBV5-4,-,TRBJ1-1,-,ASSLATLKVAF
TRBV6-5,-,TRBJ2-1,-,ASSTGTGQQF
TRBV30,-,TRBJ1-2,-,AWSSRGGGYT
TRBV29-1,-,TRBJ1-4,-,SVEVYSGEKLF
TRBV5-1,few,TRBJ2-7,-,ASSLGATATYEQY